The clone carrying this T cell receptor beta chain was seen a few times. Its antigen is unidentified. TCRdb analysed the PCR reads with MiXCR anew, one entry per CDR3 protein. The sample lists about 39,000 distinct CDR3 sequences, less than 20% occurring once. These data belong to a study of molecular identifiers for immune sequencing clone quantification. The CDR3 is 15 amino acids. With 7 bases clipped from V and 6 bases from J, the junction kept 6 bases outside the gene matches. The study's findings and limits: Under 1% of molecules in naive cells, but over 99% of effector molecules, belonged to clones above 20 RNA copies.

A CD8+CD4-CCR7+CD45RA+ phenotype served as the sorting definition for naive CD8 T cells. The source of this sequence is a human donor in good health. Some libraries in this study had Jurkat cell RNA spiked in. The rearrangement uses TRBV12-3 or TRBV12-4 and TRBJ2-3; 14 bases match TRBD2. Material for sequencing was naive CD8+ T cells from blood, with Jurkat cell RNA spiked in. The subset is: FACS-sorted CD8+CD4-CCR7+CD45RA+ naive T cells. CDR3 DNA: TGTGCCAGCACCTTGGGACTAGCGGGAGTTGATACGCAGTATTTT. Amino acids: CASTLGLAGVDTQYF.